Below are 29 T cell receptor beta chains sequenced from a single sample in a study of blood T cell repertoires in COVID-19. Libraries were prepared by immunoSEQ multiplex PCR; TCRdb keeps only in-frame clonotypes and omits some of them. The repertoire consists of roughly 220,000 clones, with 80% to 90% occurring once and the leading ten covering roughly 2.6%. The sample taken for sequencing was peripheral blood. These receptor sequences come from a man aged 50 to 59 who had recovered from COVID-19.

The chain joins TRBV9 to TRBJ2-3; possibly TRBD2 for D (5 bases). Germline loops: CDR1 SGDLS, CDR2 YYNGEE. The CDR3 contains 15 residues. The ends were cut back, 0 bases at V and 0 bases at J, with 8 bases in the middle. CDR3 amino acids: CASSVVTTSTDTQYF. The DNA for the CDR3 is TGTGCCAGCAGCGTAGTGACTACTAGCACAGATACGCAGTATTTT.

V is TRBV5-4 and J is TRBJ2-7, with D uncertain. In germline, CDR1 is SGHNT, CDR2 YYREEE (reference sequence). The CDR3 is made up of 14 amino acids. Trimming pared 2 bases from V and 2 bases from J, leaving 11 bases between. CDR3 DNA: TGTGCCAGCAGCTTCGGTACCAGGCCCTACGAGCAGTACTTC. As protein: CASSFGTRPYEQYF.

The chain has TRBV28 and TRBJ1-2, with 9 bases matching TRBD1. This CDR3 is 14 amino acids long. V dropped 3 bases and J dropped 8; count of bases not matched to a gene: 7. Germline CDR1 reads MDHEN; CDR2 reads SYDVKM. The CDR3: CASSFADRGWGYTF. In DNA form, the CDR3 reads TGTGCCAGCAGTTTCGCCGACAGGGGGTGGGGCTACACCTTC.

This clone was counted a single time. V usage is TRBV21-1 and J usage is TRBJ2-2; TRBD1 reflects the table's D call only, with no check against the DNA. TRBV21-1 is annotated as a pseudogene. This CDR3 contains 18 residues. Here the CDR3 reads CASSEIWGQGVNTGELFF. DNA for the CDR3: TGTGCCAGCAGCGAAATTTGGGGACAGGGGGTTAACACCGGGGAGCTGTTTTTT.

In its sample, this clone was seen once. CDR3: CASSSQGQVSRNYGYTF. The CDR3 coding sequence is TGTGCCAGCAGCTCCCAGGGACAGGTGAGTCGTAACTATGGCTACACCTTC. The chain joins TRBV14 to TRBJ1-2; 8 bases agree with TRBD1. J gave up 1 base and V 5 bases, and 12 bases lay outside the gene matches. CDR1 is SGHDN and CDR2 is FVKESK in the germline V gene. CDR3 size: 17 residues.

The chain recombines TRBV19 with TRBJ2-3, with D tentatively TRBD2 (5 bases). V was cut by 3 bases and J by 3 bases, with 10 bases left in between. Germline lookup yields CDR1 LNHDA and CDR2 SQIVND (reference sequence). CDR3 length equals 14 residues. The CDR3 nucleotides are TGTGCCAGTAGTATGCGAGGGAGAACAGATACGCAGTATTTT. It codes for CASSMRGRTDTQYF. Based on the CDR3 plus reference TRBV19 and TRBJ2-3, the full variable domain is DGGITQSPKYLFRKEGQNVTLSCEQNLNHDAMYWYRQDPGQGLRLIYYSQIVNDFQKGDIAEGYSVSREKKESFPLTVTSAQKNPTAFYLCASSMRGRTDTQYFGPGTRLTVL.

V and J are TRBV5-1 and TRBJ2-7, with unresolved D. Looked up from germline, CDR1 is SGHRS and CDR2 is YFSETQ. The CDR3 runs 12 residues. V was clipped by 4 bases and J by 0 bases, with 5 bases between them. CDR3 in DNA: TGCGCCAGCAGCAAGAGCTCCTACGAGCAGTACTTC. Translation: CASSKSSYEQYF.

The chain employs TRBV29-1 and TRBJ2-7; 8 bases align to TRBD2. CDR1 SQVTM and CDR2 ANQGSEA come from the germline V gene. Trimming at V came to 6 bases and at J to 6 bases, leaving 10 bases not matched to a gene. This CDR3 spans 13 amino acids. CDR3 bases: TGCAGCGTGCGGGAAGCGGGAGCGCGCGAGCAGTACTTC. Residues: CSVREAGAREQYF.

J is TRBJ1-3 and V is TRBV5-1; a possible D gene is TRBD1 (6 bases). The V gene's germline CDR1 is SGHRS and CDR2 YFSETQ. The CDR3 runs 13 residues. V lost 5 bases to trimming and J lost 0 bases, with 6 bases between them. The CDR3 reads CASRTGSGNTIYF. The CDR3 DNA sequence: TGCGCCAGCAGGACAGGCTCTGGAAACACCATATATTTT. Complete variable domain (other parts from reference TRBV5-1 and TRBJ1-3): KAGVTQTPRYLIKTRGQQVTLSCSPISGHRSVSWYQQTPGQGLQFLFEYFSETQRNKGNFPGRFSGRQFSNSRSEMNVSTLELGDSALYLCASRTGSGNTIYFGEGSWLTVV.

This clone was detected only once. The chain recombines TRBV30 with TRBJ2-3; 10 positions match TRBD2. J gave up 4 bases and V 0 bases, and 7 bases lay outside the gene matches. The germline gives CDR1 GTSNPN, CDR2 SVGIG (reference sequence). The CDR3 contains 16 residues. The DNA for the CDR3 is TGTGCCTGGAGTGTCCTAGCGGGAGCCCGCGCAGATACGCAGTATTTT. It is translated as CAWSVLAGARADTQYF.

The chain combines TRBV19 with TRBJ1-2; D gene unclear. Germline CDR1 is LNHDA and CDR2 is SQIVND (reference sequence). This CDR3 is 13 amino acids long. V lost 8 bases and J 4 bases, leaving 14 bases between the germline ends. The CDR3 loop is CASAVDLVYGYTF. For the CDR3, the DNA is TGTGCCAGTGCGGTGGATTTAGTCTATGGCTACACCTTC.

This clone was seen only a few times. This chain connects TRBV11-2 to TRBJ1-1; D is ambiguous. This CDR3 contains 14 residues. Germline loops: CDR1 SGHAT, CDR2 FQNNGV. V was clipped by 8 bases and J by 4 bases, with 17 bases between them. The CDR3 nucleotides read TGTGCCAGCCGGAAATTAAGAGGCATCACTGAAGCTTTCTTT. This codes for CASRKLRGITEAFF.

The CDR3: CASSQDQTGTGSYEQYF. As DNA, the CDR3 is TGTGCCAGCAGCCAAGATCAGACTGGGACAGGCTCCTACGAGCAGTACTTC. The rearrangement uses TRBV4-2 and TRBJ2-7; 8 bases map to TRBD1. The CDR3 totals 17 residues. Germline CDR1 is LGHNA and CDR2 is YNFKEQ. V lost 0 bases and J lost 0; bases outside the gene matches: 7.

This clone has a single count. The chain couples TRBV12-3 or TRBV12-4 to TRBJ2-1, with TRBD2 matching over 7 bases. J gave up 10 bases and V 6 bases, and 6 bases lay outside the gene matches. This CDR3 contains 12 residues. The CDR3: CASSPGLNEQFF. For the CDR3, the DNA is TGTGCCAGCAGCCCGGGACTAAACGAGCAGTTCTTC.

This chain connects TRBV7-9 to TRBJ2-1, with TRBD2 matching over 8 bases. Germline-derived CDR1 and CDR2 are SEHNR and FQNEAQ (reference sequence). The V gene end was trimmed by 7 bases and the J gene end by 1 base; junction bases not matched to a gene: 9. The CDR3 length is 16 residues. The CDR3 is CASTNGLAGSYNEQFF. CDR3 DNA sequence: TGTGCCAGCACCAATGGACTAGCCGGGTCCTACAATGAGCAGTTCTTC.

The chain is built from TRBV5-4 and TRBJ2-7; TRBD2 agrees at 13 bases. Germline V gene sequence: CDR1 SGHNT, CDR2 YYREEE (reference sequence). This CDR3 region has 15 residues. Losses at the gene ends were 4 bases for V and 5 bases for J; bases not matched to a gene: 6. The CDR3 sequence is CASSGTSGKGNEQYF. As DNA, the CDR3 is TGTGCCAGCAGCGGGACTAGCGGGAAAGGAAACGAGCAGTACTTC.

V and J are TRBV28 and TRBJ2-7; 9 positions match TRBD1. V was clipped by 5 bases and J by 3 bases; unmatched bases: 11. Germline V gives CDR1 MDHEN, CDR2 SYDVKM. The length of the CDR3 is 16 residues. The CDR3 is CASSRGPGQGFYEQYF. The CDR3 DNA reads as TGTGCCAGCAGTCGAGGGCCGGGACAGGGATTCTACGAGCAGTACTTC.

This clone was seen only a few times. The J gene is TRBJ1-1, the V gene TRBV18, with 7 nucleotides matching TRBD1. With V trimmed by 3 bases and J by 3 bases, 13 bases remained unmatched. Germline CDR1 is KGHSH and CDR2 is LQKENI. The CDR3 is 17 residues long. CDR3 sequence (DNA): TGTGCCAGCTCACCTGGAGGGGAGGCAGGGGGACACACTGAAGCTTTCTTT. Translating gives CASSPGGEAGGHTEAFF.

Points on this clone: This sample includes further DNA sequences coding for the same CDR3. The V call is TRBV5-6, the J call TRBJ1-1, with a tentative D call TRBD1 (6 bases). The germline CDR1 and CDR2 sequences are SGHDT and YYEEEE. The CDR3 contains 13 residues. The V gene lost 3 bases and the J gene lost 5 bases, with 11 bases spanning the gap. CDR3: CASSSGVNTEAFF. The CDR3 DNA reads as TGTGCCAGCAGCTCAGGGGTAAATACTGAAGCTTTCTTT.

V usage is TRBV7-6 and J usage is TRBJ2-5; the match to TRBD1 covers 7 bases. CDR1 is SGHVS, CDR2 FNYEAQ, per germline. CDR3 length equals 16 residues. The J segment lost 1 base and the V segment lost 7 bases, leaving 12 bases of the junction unmatched. CDR3 DNA sequence: TGTGCCAGCACCCCGTTTCAGGGACAGCGCCAAGAGACCCAGTACTTC. This encodes CASTPFQGQRQETQYF.

This clone was seen once. The CDR3 region is CASSSGGAFNLWAFF. For the CDR3, the DNA is TGTGCCAGTAGTTCAGGGGGCGCCTTTAATTTGTGGGCTTTCTTT. V is TRBV19 and J is TRBJ1-1; 8 nucleotides match TRBD1. This CDR3 is 15 amino acids long. The germline CDR1 and CDR2 sequences are LNHDA and SQIVND (reference sequence). V shed 5 bases, J shed 11 bases, and the junction held 16 bases outside the gene matches. The full variable domain, in which reference TRBV19 and TRBJ1-1 provide the parts outside the CDR3, is DGGITQSPKYLFRKEGQNVTLSCEQNLNHDAMYWYRQDPGQGLRLIYYSQIVNDFQKGDIAEGYSVSREKKESFPLTVTSAQKNPTAFYLCASSSGGAFNLWAFFGQGTRLTVV.

V and J are TRBV6-5 and TRBJ2-1, with 10 bases fitting TRBD2. The CDR3 is made up of 15 amino acids. Germline V lookup: CDR1 MNHEY, CDR2 SVGAGI. Germline trimming cut 6 bases from V and 5 bases from J; bases unmatched to any gene: 7. The CDR3: CASSLAGEPHNEQFF. The CDR3 bases are TGTGCCAGCAGCCTAGCGGGAGAGCCCCACAATGAGCAGTTCTTC.

This rearrangement joins TRBV15 to TRBJ2-1; 9 bases are shared with TRBD1. The V segment lost 0 bases and the J segment 7 bases; nucleotides outside the gene matches: 10. CDR1 and CDR2 (germline): LNHNV, YYDKDF (reference sequence). The CDR3 totals 17 residues. The CDR3 here is CATSRDKWGQGWNEQFF. DNA for the CDR3: TGTGCCACCAGCAGAGATAAATGGGGACAGGGATGGAATGAGCAGTTCTTC.

This clone appeared once. This chain links TRBV27 with TRBJ2-1; no clear D gene. Deletions cut 5 bases from V and 0 bases from J, with 8 bases between. There are 14 residues in the CDR3. Germline CDR1 MNHEY, CDR2 SMNVEV (reference sequence). In DNA, the CDR3 is TGTGCCAGCAGTCCCCTAGACTCCTACAATGAGCAGTTCTTC. This sequence encodes CASSPLDSYNEQFF.

The chain is built from TRBV2 and TRBJ1-5; 9 bases are a match to TRBD1. The CDR3 contains 14 residues. Germline CDR1 is SNHLY and CDR2 is FYNNEI. V dropped 6 bases and J dropped 6; count of bases not matched to a gene: 6. The CDR3 region is CASSATGGSQPQHF. As DNA, the CDR3 is TGTGCCAGCAGCGCGACAGGGGGGAGTCAGCCCCAGCATTTT.

The chain is built from TRBV6-5 and TRBJ1-1; D is ambiguous. The V gene's germline CDR1 is MNHEY and CDR2 SVGAGI. The CDR3 runs to 13 residues. V was clipped by 4 bases and J by 3 bases, with 9 bases between them. The CDR3 DNA sequence: TGTGCCAGCAGTTTCAGACTTCACACTGAAGCTTTCTTT. It specifies CASSFRLHTEAFF.

The V call is TRBV7-8, the J call TRBJ2-3; 13 nucleotides agree with TRBD2. The CDR3 is made up of 15 amino acids. Germline V lookup: CDR1 SGHVS, CDR2 FQNEAQ. V was clipped by 1 base and J by 14 bases; unmatched bases: 9. CDR3 DNA: TGTGCCAGCAGCTTAGTAGGACTAGCGGGAGCTTGGATGTATTTT. Translation: CASSLVGLAGAWMYF.

This sequence joins TRBV7-7 and TRBJ2-1; 9 bases align to TRBD2. The V gene end was trimmed by 5 bases and the J gene end by 6 bases; junction bases not matched to a gene: 14. The CDR3 contains 17 residues. CDR1 SSHAT and CDR2 FNYEAQ come from the germline V gene (reference sequence). CDR3 loop: CASSPGLAGVSTNEQFF. The DNA for the CDR3 is TGTGCCAGCAGCCCTGGGTTAGCGGGAGTGTCAACCAATGAGCAGTTCTTC.

This clone was seen a few times. The chain couples TRBV19 to TRBJ1-1; TRBD1 matches 10 bases. With V trimmed by 6 bases and J by 4 bases, 11 bases remained unmatched. The CDR3 sequence is 16 residues long. Germline assignment: CDR1 LNHDA and CDR2 SQIVND (reference sequence). The CDR3 nucleotides read TGTGCCAGTAGCAGTAACCGGGACAGGGGATCCACTGAAGCTTTCTTT. Protein: CASSSNRDRGSTEAFF. The whole variable domain, filled in from reference TRBV19 and TRBJ1-1, reads DGGITQSPKYLFRKEGQNVTLSCEQNLNHDAMYWYRQDPGQGLRLIYYSQIVNDFQKGDIAEGYSVSREKKESFPLTVTSAQKNPTAFYLCASSSNRDRGSTEAFFGQGTRLTVV.